Following are 23 T cell receptor beta chains from one sample sequenced in a study of beta chain features in type 1 diabetes. Reverse transcribing all isolated RNA meant expressed TCRB transcripts were sequenced. Profiled with immunoSEQ multiplex PCR; TCRdb holds only in-frame clones, not every one. The data contain around 250,000 clones, roughly 70% of them singletons. The sequencing input was naive CD4+ T cells from blood. These receptors all stem from a man aged 25-40 years in good health.

This clone was counted between two and nine times. The chain is built from TRBV7-8 and TRBJ2-1; D possibly corresponds to TRBD2 (6 bases). Per the germline V gene, CDR1 is SGHVS and CDR2 is FQNEAQ. V shed 0 bases and J shed 8 bases, with 11 bases lying between them. The CDR3 is made up of 14 amino acids. DNA for the CDR3: TGTGCCAGCAGCTTAGCTAGCGGTACCGATGAGCAGTTCTTC. The encoded protein is CASSLASGTDEQFF.

This chain connects TRBV9 to TRBJ2-5; 10 nucleotides align to TRBD1. The ends lost 4 bases at V and 5 bases at J; junction bases unmatched: 5. CDR3 length: 14 amino acids. Germline CDR1 reads SGDLS; CDR2 reads YYNGEE. CDR3 amino acids: CASSRDRGYETQYF. CDR3 DNA sequence: TGTGCCAGCAGCCGGGACAGGGGTTACGAGACCCAGTACTTC.

J is TRBJ2-1 and V is TRBV30; maybe TRBD2 (6 bases). The CDR3 loop spans 13 amino acids. From germline, CDR1 is GTSNPN and CDR2 SVGIG (reference sequence). V lost 3 bases, J lost 4 bases, and 10 bases lay in between. DNA of the CDR3: TGTGCCTGGAGCCATGGGGGGTACAATGAGCAGTTCTTC. Protein sequence: CAWSHGGYNEQFF.

The chain couples TRBV7-2 to TRBJ2-7; D is ambiguous. Looked up from germline, CDR1 is SGHTA and CDR2 is FQGNSA. Trimming took off 5 bases at V and 0 bases at J, with 5 bases between the two ends. The CDR3 length is 12 residues. CDR3 sequence reads: CASSTNSYEQYF. CDR3 coding DNA: TGTGCCAGCAGCACCAACTCCTACGAGCAGTACTTC. The full variable domain, in which reference TRBV7-2 and TRBJ2-7 provide the parts outside the CDR3, is GAGVSQSPSNKVTEKGKDVELRCDPISGHTALYWYRQSLGQGLEFLIYFQGNSAPDKSGLPSDRFSAERTGGSVSTLTIQRTQQEDSAVYLCASSTNSYEQYFGPGTRLTVT.

The rearrangement joins TRBV30 to TRBJ2-1; no clear D gene. The V end lost 4 bases, the J end lost 4 bases, and 5 bases lay between the germline ends. This CDR3 contains 11 residues. Germline assignment: CDR1 GTSNPN and CDR2 SVGIG (reference sequence). CDR3 DNA sequence: TGTGCCTGGATGGGATACAATGAGCAGTTCTTC. Amino acids: CAWMGYNEQFF.

The chain has TRBV28 and TRBJ1-5; the D is unclear. Germline V CDR1 and CDR2: MDHEN, SYDVKM. V was clipped by 4 bases and J by 7 bases, with 8 bases between them. This CDR3 spans 12 amino acids. CDR3 sequence (DNA): TGTGCCAGCAGTTCTCCGTCGCAGCCCCAGCATTTT. Its translation: CASSSPSQPQHF.

This clone was observed a few times. This CDR3 is CASSLELTNTEAFF. In DNA, the CDR3 is TGTGCCAGCAGCTTGGAACTTACGAACACTGAAGCTTTCTTT. This rearrangement joins TRBV5-4 to TRBJ1-1, with D unresolved. Looked up from germline, CDR1 is SGHNT and CDR2 is YYREEE (reference sequence). This CDR3 region has 14 residues. The germline V and J ends were trimmed by 0 bases and 1 base, with 7 bases remaining between them.

The chain is built from TRBV10-3 and TRBJ2-2; no firm D call. V was trimmed by 4 bases and J by 4 bases, leaving 7 bases between them. The CDR3 consists of 13 residues. Germline CDR1 ENHRY, CDR2 SYGVKD. The CDR3 DNA reads TGTGCCATCAGTGCTCGGTCCACCGGGGAGCTGTTTTTT. Its protein product is CAISARSTGELFF.

This clone was seen a handful of times. The CDR3 coding sequence is TGTGCCAGCAGCTTAGTTACTGGCTGGGGAAACATTCAGTACTTC. Its translation is CASSLVTGWGNIQYF. The chain links TRBV7-9 to TRBJ2-4; the D is unclear. V dropped 1 base and J dropped 6 bases, with 13 bases sitting between them. The CDR3 extends over 15 amino acids. Germline loops: CDR1 SEHNR, CDR2 FQNEAQ (reference sequence).

The chain employs TRBV20-1 and TRBJ2-5, with a possible D match to TRBD2 (5 bases). From germline, CDR1 is DFQATT and CDR2 SNEGSKA (reference sequence). The CDR3 sequence is 11 residues long. V shed 8 bases and J shed 5 bases, with 12 bases lying between them. The CDR3 loop is CSFSPGETQYF. The CDR3 bases are TGCAGTTTTTCCCCGGGGGAGACCCAGTACTTC.

V usage is TRBV2 and J usage is TRBJ2-5, with 11 bases matching TRBD2. The junction had 14 bases not matched to a gene; V was cut back by 3 bases and J by 5 bases. The CDR3 length is 18 residues. Germline CDR1 SNHLY, CDR2 FYNNEI. Written as DNA, the CDR3 is TGTGCCAGCAGTGAGAGATCTAGCGGGGGGACCGGGGCTGAGACCCAGTACTTC. This translates into CASSERSSGGTGAETQYF.

This chain uses TRBV11-2 with TRBJ2-3, with unresolved D. The germline V gene has CDR1 SGHAT and CDR2 FQNNGV. V dropped 8 bases and J dropped 1 base, with 4 bases sitting between them. The CDR3 is 11 residues long. CDR3 DNA: TGTGCCAGCCGCCGCACAGATACGCAGTATTTT. It is translated as CASRRTDTQYF.

V and J are TRBV30 and TRBJ2-2; TRBD1 agrees at 7 bases. The CDR3 runs 13 residues. CDR1 GTSNPN and CDR2 SVGIG come from the germline V gene (reference sequence). V was clipped by 2 bases and J by 7 bases; unmatched bases: 4. The CDR3 protein is CAWSHRGYGELFF. The CDR3 DNA reads TGTGCCTGGAGTCACAGGGGTTACGGGGAGCTGTTTTTT.

This sequence joins TRBV10-3 and TRBJ2-7, with 7 positions matching TRBD2. With V trimmed by 4 bases and J by 2 bases, 5 bases remained unmatched. Germline V gives CDR1 ENHRY, CDR2 SYGVKD. CDR3 size: 14 residues. CDR3 protein: CAISAERGPYEQYF. The CDR3 coding sequence is TGTGCCATCAGTGCCGAGCGGGGACCCTACGAGCAGTACTTC.

This clone was detected a few times. The rearrangement joins TRBV29-1 to TRBJ2-5; TRBD2 might be the D (5 bases). The germline V gene encodes CDR1 SQVTM and CDR2 ANQGSEA. Trimming removed 4 bases at V and 1 base at J, with 13 bases between. This CDR3 comprises 14 residues. The CDR3 DNA reads as TGCAGCGTTGGAATAGGAGGAGGCCAAGAGACCCAGTACTTC. This sequence encodes CSVGIGGGQETQYF.

The chain couples TRBV7-2 to TRBJ2-5; D perhaps matches TRBD1 (7 bases). The germline CDR1 and CDR2 sequences are SGHTA and FQGNSA. V lost 3 bases and J lost 7, with 21 bases in between. This CDR3 region has 16 residues. The CDR3 protein is CASSFGGTVARGTQYF. The CDR3 region has the DNA TGTGCCAGCAGCTTCGGAGGGACAGTAGCCCGGGGGACCCAGTACTTC.

The rearrangement joins TRBV11-2 to TRBJ2-2; the match to TRBD1 covers 7 bases. The CDR3 consists of 15 residues. The junction had 10 bases not matched to a gene; V was cut back by 5 bases and J by 7 bases. Germline-derived CDR1 and CDR2 are SGHAT and FQNNGV. The CDR3 region is CASSLRSRQGGELFF. Here the CDR3 DNA reads TGTGCCAGCAGCCTTAGATCAAGACAGGGCGGGGAGCTGTTTTTT.

This chain links TRBV25-1 with TRBJ2-7; the D is unclear. Germline CDR1 and CDR2: MGHDK and SYGVNS. V lost 4 bases to trimming and J lost 5 bases, with 21 bases between them. The CDR3 is made up of 16 amino acids. CDR3 coding DNA: TGTGCCAGCAGTGCCCTTATTTCCTGGGCCGTCCACGAGCAGTACTTC. This encodes CASSALISWAVHEQYF.

The CDR3 loop reads CASTSGGLLDNEQFF. DNA for the CDR3: TGTGCCAGCACCTCTGGGGGGCTACTAGACAATGAGCAGTTCTTC. The V gene is TRBV11-2, the J gene TRBJ2-1; D possibly matches TRBD1 or TRBD2 (6 bases each). This CDR3 comprises 15 residues. Germline CDR1 and CDR2: SGHAT and FQNNGV. The V end was cut by 7 bases, the J end by 5 bases, with 18 bases between.

This clone was seen only a few times. The same CDR3 can be traced to other DNA sequences in this sample. The rearrangement joins TRBV29-1 to TRBJ2-5; the D is unclear. The CDR3 length is 12 residues. V was cut by 4 bases and J by 2 bases, with 8 bases left in between. Germline CDR1 SQVTM, CDR2 ANQGSEA. The CDR3 here is CSVVGAQETQYF. The CDR3 region has the DNA TGCAGCGTTGTCGGAGCACAAGAGACCCAGTACTTC.

The V gene is TRBV29-1, the J gene TRBJ2-1; either TRBD1 or TRBD2 may supply D (5 bases each). V shed 6 bases and J shed 6 bases, with 12 bases lying between them. CDR1 is SQVTM, CDR2 ANQGSEA, per germline. The CDR3 has 12 residues. CDR3 region: CSVWRGANEQFF. The CDR3 DNA follows: TGCAGCGTCTGGCGAGGGGCCAATGAGCAGTTCTTC.

V and J are TRBV4-3 and TRBJ2-5, with D possibly matching TRBD1 (6 bases). Trimming removed 0 bases at V and 2 bases at J, with 13 bases between. This CDR3 spans 16 amino acids. The germline V gene has CDR1 LGHNA and CDR2 YSLEER. The CDR3 bases are TGCGCCAGCAGCCAAGAGATGTGGGGGCTGCAAGAGACCCAGTACTTC. It specifies CASSQEMWGLQETQYF.

This clone was counted only a few times. The chain couples TRBV6-6 to TRBJ1-2, with a possible D match to TRBD1 (5 bases). From germline, CDR1 is MNHNY and CDR2 SVGAGI (reference sequence). V gave up 6 bases and J gave up 8 bases, with 25 bases separating them. This CDR3 has 16 residues. The CDR3: CASREPGTVAMGGYTF. DNA of the CDR3: TGTGCCAGCAGAGAACCTGGGACGGTCGCCATGGGAGGCTACACCTTC.